The 13 T cell receptor beta chains listed next were all sequenced from one sample in a study of shared clonotypes between healthy human individuals. Assay used: immunoSEQ multiplex PCR; TCRdb lists only in-frame clones, some missing. The repertoire holds approximately 320,000 clones, with roughly 70% as singletons. The sequenced sample was memory CD4+ T cells sorted from blood. Subset specified: CD45RA-negative fraction. The receptor set was obtained from a man between 25 and 39 years old in good health.

The CDR3 DNA reads TGTGCCAGTACCCCCACGAGGAACACTGAAGCTTTCTTT. Its protein is CASTPTRNTEAFF. This chain uses TRBV19 with TRBJ1-1; D gene unclear. The CDR3 is made up of 13 amino acids. Germline-derived CDR1 and CDR2 are LNHDA and SQIVND (reference sequence). The germline V and J ends were trimmed by 7 bases and 1 base, with 10 bases remaining between them.

This clone was counted once. V usage is TRBV7-8 and J usage is TRBJ2-7; D not certain. Per the germline V gene, CDR1 is SGHVS and CDR2 is FQNEAQ. The germline V and J ends were trimmed by 1 base and 7 bases, with 8 bases remaining between them. This CDR3 contains 12 residues. The CDR3 nucleotides read TGTGCCAGCAGCTTAGTACGGAAGGAGCAGTACTTC. Residues: CASSLVRKEQYF.

This chain uses TRBV2 with TRBJ2-7; 11 nucleotides line up with TRBD2. The V and J ends lost 2 bases and 5 bases, in that order; junction bases with no gene match: 8. Per the germline V gene, CDR1 is SNHLY and CDR2 is FYNNEI. There are 16 residues in the CDR3. DNA for the CDR3: TGTGCCAGCAGTGAAAAGATAGCGGGAGGGAACCACGAGCAGTACTTC. Protein sequence: CASSEKIAGGNHEQYF.

This clone was recorded a few times. V usage is TRBV18 and J usage is TRBJ1-1; 9 nucleotides line up with TRBD1. Germline trimming cut 3 bases from V and 2 bases from J; bases unmatched to any gene: 10. CDR3 size: 17 residues. Germline-derived CDR1 and CDR2 are KGHSH and LQKENI. CDR3 protein: CASSPPVDRGTNTEAFF. In DNA form, the CDR3 reads TGTGCCAGCTCACCCCCGGTGGACAGGGGCACTAACACTGAAGCTTTCTTT.

At least ten counts were recorded for this clone. The chain has TRBV27 and TRBJ2-7; tentatively, D is TRBD1 (6 bases). CDR1 and CDR2 from the germline V gene are MNHEY and SMNVEV (reference sequence). V lost 6 bases, J lost 0 bases, and 15 bases lay in between. The CDR3 length is 15 residues. CDR3 amino acids: CASSPEDRPSYEQYF. For the CDR3, the DNA is TGTGCCAGCAGCCCAGAGGACAGACCCTCCTACGAGCAGTACTTC.

This rearrangement joins TRBV10-3 to TRBJ1-4, with D perhaps TRBD1 (5 bases). The V end was cut by 8 bases, the J end by 3 bases, with 10 bases between. CDR1 is ENHRY and CDR2 is SYGVKD in the germline V gene. The CDR3 length is 13 residues. For the CDR3, the DNA is TGTGCCATCCGGGGACCAGCTAATGAAAAACTGTTTTTT. It is translated as CAIRGPANEKLFF.

This clone appeared a few times. The chain has TRBV2 and TRBJ1-1, with D maybe TRBD1 (6 bases). From germline, CDR1 is SNHLY and CDR2 FYNNEI. The V and J ends lost 6 bases and 11 bases respectively, with 19 bases between them. This CDR3 is built from 13 residues. The CDR3 region has the DNA TGTGCCAGCAGCGCAACCTCGGGGGCGCGGGCTTTCTTT. This sequence encodes CASSATSGARAFF.

The chain couples TRBV18 to TRBJ2-2, with D uncertain. V was cut by 0 bases and J by 4 bases, with 3 bases left in between. This CDR3 is built from 13 residues. Per the germline V gene, CDR1 is KGHSH and CDR2 is LQKENI. CDR3 DNA sequence: TGTGCCAGCTCACCACCGTTCACCGGGGAGCTGTTTTTT. This translates into CASSPPFTGELFF.

This clone was seen a single time. The chain carries TRBV10-3 and TRBJ2-1; tentatively, D is TRBD2 (5 bases). This CDR3 comprises 14 residues. The V end was cut by 0 bases, the J end by 5 bases, with 8 bases between. The germline V gene encodes CDR1 ENHRY and CDR2 SYGVKD. The CDR3, as DNA: TGTGCCATCAGTGAGTCTCCGGGAAACAATGAGCAGTTCTTC. It codes for CAISESPGNNEQFF.

This chain connects TRBV5-4 to TRBJ2-5, with D hard to call. CDR3 length: 13 residues. CDR1 is SGHNT, CDR2 YYREEE, per germline (reference sequence). Trimming pared 2 bases from V and 5 bases from J, leaving 10 bases between. CDR3 nucleotide sequence: TGTGCCAGCAGCTTCATTATTGGTGAGACCCAGTACTTC. Translation: CASSFIIGETQYF. Drawing the rest from reference TRBV5-4 and TRBJ2-5, the complete variable domain is ETGVTQSPTHLIKTRGQQVTLRCSSQSGHNTVSWYQQALGQGPQFIFQYYREEENGRGNFPPRFSGLQFPNYSSELNVNALELDDSALYLCASSFIIGETQYFGPGTRLLVL.

The rearrangement links TRBV25-1 to TRBJ2-1, with D unclear. V lost 5 bases and J lost 0, with 14 bases in between. Germline lookup yields CDR1 MGHDK and CDR2 SYGVNS. The CDR3 runs to 16 residues. The CDR3 coding sequence is TGTGCCAGCAGTAGCCCAGAACGGAGCTCCTACAATGAGCAGTTCTTC. Translating gives CASSSPERSSYNEQFF. The full variable domain, its missing parts supplied by reference TRBV25-1 and TRBJ2-1, is EADIYQTPRYLVIGTGKKITLECSQTMGHDKMYWYQQDPGMELHLIHYSYGVNSTEKGDLSSESTVSRIRTEHFPLTLESARPSHTSQYLCASSSPERSSYNEQFFGPGTRLTVL.

The chain joins TRBV7-2 to TRBJ2-7, with 8 bases aligning to TRBD1. This CDR3 spans 18 amino acids. Trimming at V came to 5 bases and at J to 7 bases, leaving 22 bases not matched to a gene. CDR1 is SGHTA and CDR2 is FQGNSA in the germline V gene. The CDR3 bases are TGTGCCAGCAGCGTAGACAGGGGCCTTGGGCCTCCTGCTTTGGAGCAGTACTTC. It specifies CASSVDRGLGPPALEQYF.

CDR3 DNA: TGTGCCAGCAGCCAAGATGTCCCGGGAGCCATCACCGGGGAGCTGTTTTTT. It translates to CASSQDVPGAITGELFF. The chain links TRBV4-2 to TRBJ2-2, with D perhaps matching TRBD2 (6 bases). The V and J ends lost 0 bases and 4 bases respectively, with 15 bases between them. CDR1 and CDR2 from the germline V gene are LGHNA and YNFKEQ. The CDR3 sequence is 17 residues long.